These 30 T cell receptor beta chains were sequenced from one sample in a study of blood T cell repertoires in COVID-19. Generated by immunoSEQ multiplex PCR, the TCRdb table keeps only in-frame clones and is missing some. The sample yields around 200,000 clones, more than 85% seen once. Sequenced: peripheral blood. Receptors were obtained from a man in his forties with active or convalescent COVID-19.

The rearrangement uses TRBV3-1 (or the pseudogene TRBV3-2) and TRBJ2-2, with a weak D call TRBD1 (5 bases). Germline CDR1 LGHDT, CDR2 YNNKEL (reference sequence). V was cut by 1 base and J by 5 bases, with 23 bases left in between. CDR3 size: 19 residues. The chain's CDR3 is CASSQGGAGVPLRTGELFF. CDR3 sequence (DNA): TGTGCCAGCAGCCAAGGTGGGGCTGGGGTGCCCTTGCGGACCGGGGAGCTGTTTTTT.

This clone occurred a few times. The genes are TRBV6-6 and TRBJ1-1; tentative D call: TRBD1 (5 bases). The V gene lost 6 bases and the J gene lost 1 base, with 18 bases spanning the gap. The CDR3 loop spans 16 amino acids. CDR1 and CDR2 from the germline V gene are MNHNY and SVGAGI (reference sequence). As DNA, the CDR3 is TGTGCCAGCAGCCTAGGGCGGGGGAGGGGGAACACTGAAGCTTTCTTT. Protein product: CASSLGRGRGNTEAFF.

This clone was seen a few times. V usage is TRBV19 and J usage is TRBJ1-3; D is perhaps TRBD1 (6 bases). Germline lookup yields CDR1 LNHDA and CDR2 SQIVND (reference sequence). V was shortened by 6 bases and J by 0 bases, with 9 bases between the two germline ends. The CDR3 sequence is 14 residues long. CDR3 nucleotide sequence: TGTGCCAGTAGCAGGGGAATCTCTGGAAACACCATATATTTT. Its translation is CASSRGISGNTIYF.

This rearrangement joins TRBV6-2 or TRBV6-3 to TRBJ1-1; D unresolved. The length of the CDR3 is 13 residues. V was pared by 5 bases and J by 1 base, with 8 bases between. CDR1 and CDR2 from the germline V gene are MNHEY and SVGEGT. CDR3 loop: CASSRTANTEAFF. For the CDR3, the DNA is TGTGCCAGCAGTAGAACAGCGAACACTGAAGCTTTCTTT.

Regarding this clone: Mismatch with germline at one junction end may stem from a read error. The V and J genes are TRBV7-7 and TRBJ1-1, with no clear D. The CDR3 covers 15 residues. CDR1 and CDR2 from the germline V gene are SSHAT and FNYEAQ (reference sequence). In DNA, the CDR3 is TGTGCTAGCAGCCCCCCTGGAGGGTCATTGACTGAAGCTTTCTTT. Translated: CASSPPGGSLTEAFF.

J is TRBJ2-2 and V is TRBV24-1; D might be TRBD1 (5 bases). The V gene lost 3 bases and the J gene lost 2 bases, with 9 bases spanning the gap. This CDR3 is built from 15 residues. In germline, CDR1 is KGHDR, CDR2 SFDVKD. The CDR3 region has the DNA TGTGCCACCAGTGATGCAGGGCCCAACACCGGGGAGCTGTTTTTT. As protein: CATSDAGPNTGELFF.

In nucleotides, the CDR3 is TGTGCCAGCAGCACACGAGACACAGGCTTGACCGGGGAGCTGTTTTTT. Its protein product is CASSTRDTGLTGELFF. The J gene is TRBJ2-2, the V gene TRBV21-1; TRBD1, the table's D call, was not compared with the DNA. TRBV21-1 counts as a pseudogene. The CDR3 runs to 16 residues.

The V gene is TRBV3-1 (or the pseudogene TRBV3-2), the J gene TRBJ2-7, with 7 bases identical to TRBD1. The CDR3 is made up of 13 amino acids. Per germline, CDR1 LGHDT and CDR2 YNNKEL (reference sequence). The ends lost 4 bases at V and 3 bases at J; junction bases unmatched: 3. The CDR3 DNA follows: TGTGCCAGCAGCCGGGACAGAAACTACGAGCAGTACTTC. Translating gives CASSRDRNYEQYF.

CDR3 DNA sequence: TGTGCCAGCAGCCCTGGACAGGCCCCATATGAAAAACTGTTTTTT. Residues: CASSPGQAPYEKLFF. The chain combines TRBV11-1 with TRBJ1-4; 7 nucleotides align to TRBD1. V gave up 5 bases and J gave up 6 bases; unmatched junction bases: 9. From germline, CDR1 is SGHAT and CDR2 FQDESV (reference sequence). This CDR3 is built from 15 residues.

This chain uses TRBV18 with TRBJ2-1; TRBD2 aligns across 11 bases. This CDR3 comprises 18 residues. Unmatched junction bases numbered 12, after V lost 1 base and J lost 7 bases. Germline assignment: CDR1 KGHSH and CDR2 LQKENI. The CDR3 here is CASSPRGLAGGLGNEQFF. As DNA, the CDR3 is TGTGCCAGCTCACCACGAGGGCTAGCGGGGGGCCTGGGGAATGAGCAGTTCTTC.

The chain links TRBV18 to TRBJ2-5; 7 bases match TRBD1. Germline V gene lookup returns CDR1 KGHSH and CDR2 LQKENI. Losses at the gene ends were 4 bases for V and 5 bases for J; bases not matched to a gene: 10. The CDR3 spans 15 residues. In nucleotides, the CDR3 is TGTGCCAGCTCACGAGCGACAGGGTCAGGGGAGACCCAGTACTTC. Its translation is CASSRATGSGETQYF.

This chain connects TRBV10-3 to TRBJ2-1, with TRBD2 matching over 11 bases. Trimming took 5 bases from V and 6 from J; bases not matched to a gene: 3. CDR1 and CDR2 from the germline V gene are ENHRY and SYGVKD. The CDR3 contains 14 residues. The CDR3 is CAISRLAGTNEQFF. In DNA, the CDR3 is TGTGCCATCAGTCGACTAGCGGGGACCAATGAGCAGTTCTTC.

This clone was recorded once. This chain joins TRBV4-1 and TRBJ1-2; 7 nucleotides agree with TRBD1. J was trimmed by 4 bases and V by 0 bases; bases with no gene match: 5. Germline V gene sequence: CDR1 MGHRA, CDR2 YSYEKL. CDR3 length equals 15 residues. CDR3 sequence: CASSQDTGALYGYTF. In nucleotides, the CDR3 is TGCGCCAGCAGCCAAGATACAGGGGCCCTCTATGGCTACACCTTC.

On this clone: The same CDR3 is also encoded by other DNA sequences in this sample. The rearrangement uses TRBV3-1 (or the pseudogene TRBV3-2) and TRBJ1-1; tentatively, D is TRBD1 (6 bases). Germline CDR1 is LGHDT and CDR2 is YNNKEL (reference sequence). Trimming shortened V by 1 base and J by 3 bases, and 9 bases separated the two germline ends. This CDR3 is 14 amino acids long. The CDR3 is CASSQGAGDTEAFF. DNA of the CDR3: TGTGCCAGCAGCCAAGGGGCAGGGGACACTGAAGCTTTCTTT.

J is TRBJ2-3 and V is TRBV30; 7 positions match TRBD1. Trimming removed 2 bases from V and 1 base from J; junction bases left unmatched: 9. This CDR3 has 16 residues. The germline V gene has CDR1 GTSNPN and CDR2 SVGIG (reference sequence). The CDR3 region has the DNA TGTGCCTGGAGTTCACGACAGGGATGGGGCACAGATACGCAGTATTTT. Translation: CAWSSRQGWGTDTQYF.

DNA for the CDR3: TGTGCCAGCAGTGAATGGAGGGATGTCTACGAGCAGTACTTC. It encodes CASSEWRDVYEQYF. The gene calls are TRBV2 and TRBJ2-7, with a tentative D call TRBD2 (6 bases). Looked up from germline, CDR1 is SNHLY and CDR2 is FYNNEI. The CDR3 loop spans 14 amino acids. The V gene lost 2 bases and the J gene lost 3 bases, with 11 bases spanning the gap.

The chain couples TRBV5-1 to TRBJ1-4, with TRBD1 identical over 8 bases. CDR3 length: 14 amino acids. Germline lookup yields CDR1 SGHRS and CDR2 YFSETQ. The V gene end was trimmed by 4 bases and the J gene end by 5 bases; junction bases not matched to a gene: 4. The CDR3 sequence is CASSPRQGNEKLFF. CDR3 DNA sequence: TGCGCCAGCAGCCCTCGACAGGGGAATGAAAAACTGTTTTTT.

V usage is TRBV5-6 and J usage is TRBJ2-7; no clear D gene. V shed 5 bases and J shed 5 bases, with 8 bases lying between them. Germline lookup yields CDR1 SGHDT and CDR2 YYEEEE. This CDR3 is 11 amino acids long. The chain's CDR3 is CASRSKNEQYF. The DNA of the CDR3 is TGTGCCAGCAGATCCAAAAACGAGCAGTACTTC.

The sample holds one count of this clone. The gene calls are TRBV29-1 and TRBJ1-4, with D possibly matching TRBD1 (5 bases). The V end was cut by 3 bases, the J end by 14 bases, with 22 bases between. This CDR3 region has 14 residues. Per the germline V gene, CDR1 is SQVTM and CDR2 is ANQGSEA. The CDR3 protein is CSVDRSGQGGTLFF. The CDR3 bases are TGCAGCGTTGACCGGAGCGGGCAGGGAGGTACGCTGTTTTTT.

The chain couples TRBV5-1 to TRBJ1-2; 10 bases fit TRBD1. This CDR3 comprises 15 residues. Germline CDR1 reads SGHRS; CDR2 reads YFSETQ. V trimming: 4 bases; J trimming: 3 bases; junction bases outside the gene matches: 6. The CDR3 bases are TGCGCCAGCAGCGACGGACAGGGGGTTCACTATGGCTACACCTTC. Its protein product is CASSDGQGVHYGYTF. Based on the CDR3 plus reference TRBV5-1 and TRBJ1-2, the full variable domain is KAGVTQTPRYLIKTRGQQVTLSCSPISGHRSVSWYQQTPGQGLQFLFEYFSETQRNKGNFPGRFSGRQFSNSRSEMNVSTLELGDSALYLCASSDGQGVHYGYTFGSGTRLTVV.

This chain links TRBV7-3 with TRBJ2-7, with D possibly TRBD1 on 6 matching bases. This CDR3 is 13 amino acids long. The germline CDR1 and CDR2 sequences are SGHTA and FQGTGA. V was shortened by 3 bases and J by 5 bases, with 11 bases between the two germline ends. The CDR3 region is CASSFQGKDEQYF. CDR3 DNA sequence: TGTGCCAGCAGCTTTCAGGGGAAGGACGAGCAGTACTTC.

As DNA, the CDR3 is TGTGCCAGCAGTCGGACTAGCGGTAAAGAGACCCAGTACTTC. It yields the protein CASSRTSGKETQYF. V and J are TRBV2 and TRBJ2-5, with TRBD2 matching over 10 bases. From germline, CDR1 is SNHLY and CDR2 FYNNEI. The CDR3 sequence is 14 residues long. J was trimmed by 3 bases and V by 5 bases; bases with no gene match: 3.

This rearrangement joins TRBV5-6 to TRBJ2-3; D gene ambiguous. CDR3 length: 15 amino acids. Germline CDR1 is SGHDT and CDR2 is YYEEEE. V dropped 1 base and J dropped 0 bases, with 9 bases sitting between them. The CDR3 DNA is TGTGCCAGCAGCTTGCGGCGGTCTAGCACAGATACGCAGTATTTT. It specifies CASSLRRSSTDTQYF.

The gene calls are TRBV9 and TRBJ2-7; 7 nucleotides agree with TRBD1. The V segment lost 0 bases and the J segment 5 bases; nucleotides outside the gene matches: 8. The CDR3 has 15 amino acids. Per germline, CDR1 SGDLS and CDR2 YYNGEE. This CDR3 is CASSVVPTGSDEQYF. For the CDR3, the DNA is TGTGCCAGCAGCGTAGTTCCGACAGGGAGCGACGAGCAGTACTTC.

A remark on this clone: No DNA is shown, since the ends of the CDR3 on it are uncertain; the CDR3 is the one TCRdb lists. The chain carries TRBV28 and TRBJ1-2; TRBD1 is the table's D call and was not checked against the DNA. The CDR3 has 15 residues if both end residues are counted. Per germline, CDR1 MDHEN and CDR2 SYDVKM. This chain's CDR3 is CASSTSGQGARGYTF.

The rearrangement links TRBV14 to TRBJ2-7; the D gene is possibly TRBD1 (5 bases). CDR1 and CDR2 (germline): SGHDN, FVKESK. CDR3 length equals 12 residues. V lost 2 bases and J lost 7, with 9 bases in between. The CDR3 protein is CASSQHRWEQYF. As DNA, the CDR3 is TGTGCCAGCAGCCAACACAGGTGGGAGCAGTACTTC.

The rearrangement uses TRBV30 and TRBJ1-1, with D possibly being TRBD1 (5 bases). The CDR3 sequence is 15 residues long. Germline CDR1 GTSNPN, CDR2 SVGIG (reference sequence). Trimming took off 0 bases at V and 1 base at J, with 12 bases between the two ends. CDR3 in amino acids: CAWSVYRDWNTEAFF. The CDR3 DNA follows: TGTGCCTGGAGTGTGTACCGGGACTGGAACACTGAAGCTTTCTTT.

The genes are TRBV6-7 and TRBJ2-1, with TRBD2 matching over 7 bases. TRBV6-7 belongs to the ORF category, with a function that is uncertain. With 6 bases clipped from V and 6 bases from J, the junction kept 14 bases outside the gene matches. The CDR3 is 16 amino acids. CDR3: CASRPWGRVHINEQFF. CDR3 DNA: TGTGCCAGCAGACCATGGGGGAGGGTTCACATCAATGAGCAGTTCTTC.

The J gene is TRBJ1-2, the V gene TRBV3-1 (or the pseudogene TRBV3-2); D is unresolved. The V gene lost 4 bases and the J gene lost 7 bases, with 10 bases spanning the gap. Per the germline V gene, CDR1 is LGHDT and CDR2 is YNNKEL (reference sequence). The CDR3 consists of 12 residues. In DNA form, the CDR3 reads TGTGCCAGCAGCCCCGGGGAAAGTGGCTACACCTTC. Translation gives CASSPGESGYTF.

The genes are TRBV6-5 and TRBJ1-2, with D possibly TRBD1 on 6 matching bases. Between the trimmed V and J ends, which lost 6 bases and 5 bases, there was a span of 19 bases. Germline CDR1 MNHEY, CDR2 SVGAGI. The CDR3 contains 15 residues. The CDR3 nucleotides read TGTGCCAGCAGGCTTCAGGGGAAAACGGCGTATGGCTACACCTTC. It yields the protein CASRLQGKTAYGYTF.